The rows below give T cell receptor beta chains drawn from one sample of a study of T cell responses to AZD1222 COVID-19 vaccine. Generated by immunoSEQ multiplex PCR, the TCRdb table keeps only in-frame clones and is missing some. The data contain 55,000 to 80,000 clones, over 80% of them singletons. The sequencing used peripheral blood, collected on day 0 of AZD1222 vaccination. The receptor source for this set is an adult in good health. Both conserved end residues are part of each CDR3. A D gene is named only where the DNA matches it firmly. Clone size is not always given. Where it is, it says once, few, many or a class for expanded clones.

V	D	J	size	CDR3	DNA
TRBV18	NA	TRBJ1-2	NA	CASSPEGNRHGYTF	TGTGCCAGCTCACCTGAGGGGAACCGGCATGGCTACACCTTC
TRBV7-2	TRBD1	TRBJ1-2	NA	CASSQPGQSNYGYTF	TGTGCCAGCAGCCAGCCGGGACAGAGTAACTATGGCTACACCTTC
TRBV6-5	NA	TRBJ1-5	NA	CASSYSGGGGQPQHF	TGTGCCAGCAGTTACTCGGGCGGGGGCGGTCAGCCCCAGCATTTT
TRBV12-3/TRBV12-4	NA	TRBJ1-2	NA	CASIYGLGGGYTF	TGTGCCAGCATCTACGGACTAGGTGGTGGCTACACCTTC
TRBV12-3/TRBV12-4	NA	TRBJ1-2	NA	CASSPPAGIGYTF	TGTGCCAGCAGTCCGCCGGCTGGGATCGGCTACACCTTC
TRBV7-9	NA	TRBJ2-1	NA	CASSLMLGGPSNEQFF	TGTGCCAGCAGCCTAATGCTGGGGGGGCCCAGTAATGAGCAGTTCTTC
TRBV28	TRBD2	TRBJ2-2	NA	CASSSFLAGVLNTGELFF	TGTGCCAGCAGTTCCTTTCTAGCGGGGGTCCTGAACACCGGGGAGCTGTTTTTT
TRBV19	TRBD1	TRBJ1-2	NA	CASSTTGNYGYTF	TGTGCCAGTAGTACGACAGGGAACTATGGCTACACCTTC
TRBV10-2	TRBD1	TRBJ1-5	NA	CASSSQGGGQPQHF	TGCGCCAGCAGTTCTCAGGGGGGGGGTCAGCCCCAGCATTTT
TRBV18	TRBD1	TRBJ1-2	NA	CASSLGQGYGYTF	TGTGCCAGCTCGCTTGGACAGGGGTATGGCTACACCTTC
TRBV6-5	NA	TRBJ2-7	NA	CASSYSWRGYEQYF	TGTGCCAGCAGTTACTCCTGGAGGGGCTACGAGCAGTACTTC
TRBV5-1	NA	TRBJ1-6	NA	CASSLVEGGISPLHF	TGCGCCAGCAGCTTGGTGGAGGGAGGGATTTCACCCCTCCACTTT
TRBV7-3	NA	TRBJ2-3	few	CASSIYYTDTQYF	TGTGCCTCAAGCATCTATTACACAGATACGCAGTATTTT
TRBV4-3	NA	TRBJ1-5	NA	CASSQDPGGNQPQHF	TGCGCCAGCAGCCAAGACCCTGGGGGAAATCAGCCCCAGCATTTT
TRBV18	NA	TRBJ1-5	NA	CASSPSGGSAGNQPQHF	TGTGCCAGCTCACCATCGGGGGGATCGGCTGGCAATCAGCCCCAGCATTTT
TRBV28	TRBD1	TRBJ2-7	NA	CASSNPGQGYEQYF	TGTGCCAGCAGTAATCCGGGACAGGGCTACGAGCAGTACTTC
TRBV7-9	TRBD2	TRBJ2-7	few	CASSLLYRWREFEQYF	TGTGCCAGCAGCTTATTATACCGTTGGCGGGAGTTTGAGCAGTACTTC
TRBV4-2	NA	TRBJ1-4	NA	CASSQSDGGNGEKLFF	TGTGCCAGCAGCCAGAGCGATGGGGGTAATGGTGAAAAACTGTTTTTT
TRBV12-3/TRBV12-4	TRBD1	TRBJ1-6	once	CASSLGQGRPLHF	TGTGCCAGCAGTCTTGGACAGGGAAGGCCCCTCCACTTT
TRBV11-2	NA	TRBJ1-2	NA	CASSSPRRSNYGYTF	TGTGCCAGCAGCTCGCCGAGAAGGTCAAACTATGGCTACACCTTC
TRBV9	NA	TRBJ1-4	NA	CASSVNSEKLFF	TGTGCCAGCAGCGTAAATAGTGAAAAACTGTTTTTT